The 16 T cell receptor beta chains reported below all come from one sample, sequenced in a study of CD8+CD57+ T cells in acquired aplastic anemia. TCR beta VDJ and CDR3 profiling used genomic DNA as template. TCRdb passed the reads through MiXCR, listing each CDR3 protein once. Here the sample spans more than 150,000 distinct CDR3 sequences, 64% being singletons. What was sequenced was sorted CD4+, CD8+, or CD8+CD57+ T cells (not recorded which) from PBMCs. The source of these receptors is a human donor with severe aplastic anemia or a healthy control (not recorded which).

The chain couples TRBV9 to TRBJ2-3, with 8 bases that match TRBD2. Germline trimming cut 4 bases from V and 4 bases from J; bases unmatched to any gene: 5. This CDR3 contains 14 residues. Germline values: CDR1 SGDLS, CDR2 YYNGEE. CDR3 sequence (DNA): TGTGCCAGCAGCTCGGGGGGGGGGCCAGATACGCAGTATTTT. The encoded protein is CASSSGGGPDTQYF.

The chain is built from TRBV2 and TRBJ1-5; D unclear. Germline V CDR1 and CDR2: SNHLY, FYNNEI. The V gene lost 3 bases and the J gene lost 4 bases, with 13 bases spanning the gap. This CDR3 has 15 residues. The DNA for the CDR3 is TGTGCCAGCAGTGAGAGGCAGGCGAAGAATCAGCCCCAGCATTTT. Translated, it gives CASSERQAKNQPQHF.

This clonotype was seen a single time. CDR3 sequence (DNA): TGCAGTGCTGAAACCGGGACAGCGTATAATTCACCCCTCCACTTT. Translating gives CSAETGTAYNSPLHF. V and J are TRBV20-1 and TRBJ1-6, with TRBD1 matching over 7 bases. Germline CDR1 is DFQATT and CDR2 is SNEGSKA (reference sequence). Losses at the gene ends were 5 bases for V and 4 bases for J; bases not matched to a gene: 8. CDR3 length equals 15 residues.

Comment on this clonotype: At one end the junction does not follow the germline gene, possibly because of a read error. The CDR3 DNA follows: TGTGCCAGCAGTTCTGGGGGTTCTAGCCTCCATTTT. Protein product: CASSSGGSSLHF. This chain connects TRBV10-3 to TRBJ1-5; possibly TRBD1 for D (5 bases). The CDR3 loop spans 12 amino acids. Germline assignment: CDR1 ENHRY and CDR2 SYGVKD.

The chain joins TRBV29-1 to TRBJ2-1; 10 bases line up with TRBD1. J gave up 8 bases and V 7 bases, and 8 bases lay outside the gene matches. CDR1 and CDR2 from the germline V gene are SQVTM and ANQGSEA. This CDR3 region has 13 residues. The CDR3 loop reads CSAGTGEWDEQFF. In nucleotides, the CDR3 is TGCAGCGCGGGGACAGGGGAATGGGATGAGCAGTTCTTC.

The gene calls are TRBV12-3 or TRBV12-4 and TRBJ2-7; 9 nucleotides align to TRBD2. Trimming at V came to 6 bases and at J to 7 bases, leaving 10 bases not matched to a gene. This CDR3 region has 14 residues. The CDR3 here is CASRLPGLASEQYF. The CDR3 DNA reads as TGTGCCAGCAGGCTCCCGGGACTAGCTTCTGAGCAGTACTTC.

Comment on this clonotype: One end of the junction is discordant with germline, which a read error may explain. The chain uses TRBV7-3 and TRBJ2-3; TRBD2 matches at 15 bases. Germline-derived CDR1 and CDR2 are SGHTA and FQGTGA. The CDR3 runs 16 residues. CDR3 protein: CASSQGTSGRTDTHYF. CDR3 in DNA: TGTGCCAGCAGCCAAGGGACTAGCGGGAGGACAGATACGCACTATTTT.

This sequence joins TRBV7-2 and TRBJ2-7; D gene ambiguous. This CDR3 is 14 amino acids long. V was pared by 4 bases and J by 0 bases, with 10 bases between. The germline gives CDR1 SGHTA, CDR2 FQGNSA. In DNA, the CDR3 is TGTGCCAGCAGCTCTATGTCCAGCTCCTACGAGCAGTACTTC. This codes for CASSSMSSSYEQYF.

This clonotype was observed a few times. The chain is built from TRBV15 and TRBJ2-7, with 7 positions matching TRBD1. Losses at the gene ends were 4 bases for V and 4 bases for J; bases not matched to a gene: 16. Germline V gene lookup returns CDR1 LNHNV and CDR2 YYDKDF (reference sequence). The CDR3 has 17 residues. The CDR3 region is CATSMDWGQDRAYEQYF. The CDR3 nucleotides read TGTGCCACCAGCATGGATTGGGGGCAAGACAGGGCGTACGAGCAGTACTTC.

The rearrangement joins TRBV7-6 to TRBJ2-2, with D unresolved. This CDR3 contains 14 residues. Looked up from germline, CDR1 is SGHVS and CDR2 is FNYEAQ. V was pared by 5 bases and J by 7 bases, with 14 bases between. DNA of the CDR3: TGTGCCAGCAGCCCCGGAAGAAGCTTCGGGGAGCTGTTTTTT. The encoded protein is CASSPGRSFGELFF. Full variable domain (outside the CDR3, taken from reference TRBV7-6 and TRBJ2-2): GAGVSQSPRYKVTKRGQDVALRCDPISGHVSLYWYRQALGQGPEFLTYFNYEAQQDKSGLPNDRFSAERPEGSISTLTIQRTEQRDSAMYRCASSPGRSFGELFFGEGSRLTVL.

On this clonotype: The junction differs from germline at one of its ends, possibly a read error. This sequence joins TRBV7-9 and TRBJ2-5; D unresolved. The germline gives CDR1 SEHNR, CDR2 FQNEAQ (reference sequence). The CDR3 is 13 residues long. The CDR3 coding sequence is TGTGCCAGCAGCCCGAGAGCCCAAAAGACCCAGTACTTC. Its translation: CASSPRAQKTQYF. Supplemented by reference TRBV7-9 and TRBJ2-5, the full variable domain reads DTGVSQNPRHKITKRGQNVTFRCDPISEHNRLYWYRQTLGQGPEFLTYFQNEAQLEKSRLLSDRFSAERPKGSFSTLEIQRTEQGDSAMYLCASSPRAQKTQYFGPGTRLLVL.

The rearrangement links TRBV13 to TRBJ1-5, with D perhaps TRBD1 (5 bases). This CDR3 comprises 16 residues. The germline gives CDR1 PRHDT, CDR2 FYEKMQ (reference sequence). V was pared by 3 bases and J by 0 bases, with 12 bases between. The CDR3 region has the DNA TGTGCCAGCAGCTTGGGGGGGACTTATAGCAATCAGCCCCAGCATTTT. Translation gives CASSLGGTYSNQPQHF.

The V call is TRBV24-1, the J call TRBJ2-1, with TRBD1 matching 10 bases. Germline V gene sequence: CDR1 KGHDR, CDR2 SFDVKD. V trimming: 7 bases; J trimming: 4 bases; junction bases outside the gene matches: 6. The CDR3 sequence is 15 residues long. This CDR3 reads CATSLGQGGYNEQFF. CDR3 DNA sequence: TGTGCCACCAGCTTAGGACAGGGGGGATACAATGAGCAGTTCTTC.

V gene TRBV9 combines with J gene TRBJ1-1; TRBD1 might be the D (5 bases). The germline CDR1 and CDR2 sequences are SGDLS and YYNGEE. The CDR3 covers 14 residues. V lost 0 bases, J lost 4 bases, and 10 bases lay in between. CDR3: CASSVAGTGTEAFF. CDR3 sequence (DNA): TGTGCCAGCAGCGTAGCAGGGACGGGCACTGAAGCTTTCTTT. Complete variable domain (other parts from reference TRBV9 and TRBJ1-1): DSGVTQTPKHLITATGQRVTLRCSPRSGDLSVYWYQQSLDQGLQFLIQYYNGEERAKGNILERFSAQQFPDLHSELNLSSLELGDSALYFCASSVAGTGTEAFFGQGTRLTVV.

This clonotype was seen once. J is TRBJ2-5 and V is TRBV19; D is perhaps TRBD1 (6 bases). The CDR3 is 11 amino acids. Trimming removed 8 bases from V and 9 bases from J, with 13 bases in between. Germline V CDR1 and CDR2: LNHDA, SQIVND (reference sequence). For the CDR3, the DNA is TGTGCCAGTGGGGGCCTGGCGGCCCAGTACTTC. Its translation: CASGGLAAQYF.

The genes are TRBV14 and TRBJ2-6; no reliable D call. Germline-derived CDR1 and CDR2 are SGHDN and FVKESK. The CDR3 contains 13 residues. The germline V and J ends were trimmed by 5 bases and 1 base, with 3 bases remaining between them. The CDR3 nucleotides are TGTGCCAGCAGCTCATCTGGGGCCAACGTCCTGACTTTC. This encodes CASSSSGANVLTF.